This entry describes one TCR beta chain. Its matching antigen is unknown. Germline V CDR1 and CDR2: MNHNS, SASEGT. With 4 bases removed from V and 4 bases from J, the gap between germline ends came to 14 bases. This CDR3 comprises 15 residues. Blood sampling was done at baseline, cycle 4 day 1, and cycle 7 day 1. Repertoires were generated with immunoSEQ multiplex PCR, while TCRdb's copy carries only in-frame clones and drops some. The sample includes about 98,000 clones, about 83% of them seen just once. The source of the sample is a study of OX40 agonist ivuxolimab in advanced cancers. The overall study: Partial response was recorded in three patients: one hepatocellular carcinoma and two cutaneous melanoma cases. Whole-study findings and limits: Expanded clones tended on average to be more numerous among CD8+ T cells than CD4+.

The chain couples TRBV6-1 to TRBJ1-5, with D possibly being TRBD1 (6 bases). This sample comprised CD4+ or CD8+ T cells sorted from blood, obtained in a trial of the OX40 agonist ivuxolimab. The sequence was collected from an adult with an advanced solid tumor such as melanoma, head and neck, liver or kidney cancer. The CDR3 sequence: CASSGGGSWNQPQHF. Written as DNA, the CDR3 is TGTGCCAGCAGTGGAGGGGGTTCTTGGAATCAGCCCCAGCATTTT.